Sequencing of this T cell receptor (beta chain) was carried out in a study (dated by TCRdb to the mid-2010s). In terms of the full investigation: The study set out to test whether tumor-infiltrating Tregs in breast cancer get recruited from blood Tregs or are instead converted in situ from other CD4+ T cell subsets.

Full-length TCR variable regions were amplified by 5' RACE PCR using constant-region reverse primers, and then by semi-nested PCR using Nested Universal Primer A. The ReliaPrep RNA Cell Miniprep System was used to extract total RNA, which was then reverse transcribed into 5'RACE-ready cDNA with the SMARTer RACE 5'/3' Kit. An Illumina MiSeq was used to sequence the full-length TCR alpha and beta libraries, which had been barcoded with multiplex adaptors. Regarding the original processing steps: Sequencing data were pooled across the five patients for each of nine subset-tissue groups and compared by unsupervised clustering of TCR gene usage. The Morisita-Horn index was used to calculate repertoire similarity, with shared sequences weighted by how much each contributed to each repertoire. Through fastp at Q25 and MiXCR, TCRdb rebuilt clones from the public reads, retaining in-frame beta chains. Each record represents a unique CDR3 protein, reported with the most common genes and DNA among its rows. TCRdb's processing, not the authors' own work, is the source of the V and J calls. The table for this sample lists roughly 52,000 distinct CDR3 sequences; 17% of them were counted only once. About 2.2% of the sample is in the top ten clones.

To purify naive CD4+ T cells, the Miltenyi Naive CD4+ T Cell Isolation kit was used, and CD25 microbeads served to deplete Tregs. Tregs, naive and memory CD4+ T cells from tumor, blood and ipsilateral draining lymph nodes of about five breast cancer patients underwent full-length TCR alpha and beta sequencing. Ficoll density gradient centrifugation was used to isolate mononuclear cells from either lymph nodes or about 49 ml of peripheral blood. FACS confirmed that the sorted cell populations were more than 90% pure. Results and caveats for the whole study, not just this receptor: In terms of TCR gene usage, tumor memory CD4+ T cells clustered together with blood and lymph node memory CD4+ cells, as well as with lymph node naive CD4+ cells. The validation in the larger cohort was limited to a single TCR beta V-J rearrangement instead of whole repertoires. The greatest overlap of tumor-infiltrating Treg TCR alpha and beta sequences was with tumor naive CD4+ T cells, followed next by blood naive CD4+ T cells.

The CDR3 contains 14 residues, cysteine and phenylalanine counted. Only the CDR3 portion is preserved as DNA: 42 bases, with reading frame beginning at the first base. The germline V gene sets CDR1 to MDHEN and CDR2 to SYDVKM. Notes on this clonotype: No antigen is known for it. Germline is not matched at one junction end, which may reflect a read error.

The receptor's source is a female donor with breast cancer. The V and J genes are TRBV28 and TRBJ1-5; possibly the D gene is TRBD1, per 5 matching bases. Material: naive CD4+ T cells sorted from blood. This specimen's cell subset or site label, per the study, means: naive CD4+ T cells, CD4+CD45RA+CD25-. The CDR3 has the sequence CASMGGVGGQPQQF. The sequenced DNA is TGTGCCAGCATGGGGGGGGTCGGCGGTCAGCCCCAGCAGTTT.